This T cell receptor beta chain was observed in a study of cytomegalovirus exposure and HLA in healthy donors. General observations from the study: In a later analysis, at a false discovery rate of 0.05, 15,000 to 20,000 TCR beta sequences were associated with HLA alleles. The availability of immune exposure information extended only to CMV serostatus.

Amplification used 60 Vbeta primers and 13 Jbeta primers. The data were produced by immunoSEQ multiplex PCR, yet TCRdb's version contains in-frame clones alone and is incomplete. This sample carries 180,000 or so clones, approximately 86% of them seen once, and the ten largest clones take around 0.3%. Note on this clone: Its target is not known.

The sequence derives from a woman in her 30s in good health and CMV-seronegative. Sequencing was performed on PBMCs.

Written as DNA, the CDR3 is TGTGCCAGCACCCACAATCTTCGAAATGAAAAACTGTTTTTT. Translation: CASTHNLRNEKLFF. The chain is built from TRBV5-6 and TRBJ1-4; unclear D gene. The CDR3 runs 14 residues. Germline V CDR1 and CDR2: SGHDT, YYEEEE. The V end was cut by 6 bases, the J end by 5 bases, with 14 bases between.